Listed below are T cell receptor beta chains from one sample, sequenced in a study of T cells in Graves' hyperthyroidism and ophthalmopathy. One entry per CDR3 protein, called by TCRdb with MiXCR from the multiplex PCR reads. There are 200,000 to 300,000 distinct CDR3 sequences in the sample; about 17% occur only once, and around 30% lies in the top ten. The specimen was blood. Every receptor here comes from a woman between 18 and 30 years old with Graves' ophthalmopathy. Both conserved end residues are part of each CDR3. D genes are given only for firm matches. Not every row has a clone size; where given, it reads once, few, many or a size class.

v_call	clone_size	d_call	j_call	cdr3_aa	cdr3_nt
TRBV29-1	many	-	TRBJ2-7	CSVEDWGQQYF	TGCAGCGTTGAAGATTGGGGACAGCAGTACTTC
TRBV2	many	-	TRBJ2-7	CASSVPPGEQYF	TGTGCCAGCAGTGTCCCACCCGGCGAGCAGTACTTC
TRBV7-2	many	-	TRBJ2-7	CASSLEIGRGEQYF	TGTGCCAGCAGCTTGGAGATAGGACGAGGCGAGCAGTACTTC
TRBV5-1	many	-	TRBJ1-6	CASCREVGNSPLHF	TGCGCCAGCTGTCGGGAGGTTGGGAATTCACCCCTCCACTTT
TRBV11-2	-	TRBD2	TRBJ2-7	CASSLDLAGGLYEQYF	TGTGCCAGCAGCTTAGATCTAGCGGGGGGCCTATACGAGCAGTACTTC
TRBV2	many	-	TRBJ2-7	CASSAQGSPSEQYF	TGTGCCAGCAGTGCCCAGGGGTCACCGTCCGAGCAGTACTTC
TRBV15	few	-	TRBJ2-3	CATSRDDRDSSTDTQYF	TGTGCCACCAGCAGAGATGACAGAGATTCTAGCACAGATACGCAGTATTTT
TRBV7-2	few	TRBD1	TRBJ2-3	CASSFQTGSTDTQYF	TGTGCCAGCAGCTTCCAGACAGGGAGCACAGATACGCAGTATTTT
TRBV12-3/TRBV12-4	many	-	TRBJ1-4	CASSPGRSLNEKLFF	TGTGCCAGCAGCCCCGGCAGATCACTAAATGAAAAACTGTTTTTT
TRBV12-3/TRBV12-4	many	-	TRBJ1-1	CASSFQMNTEAFF	TGTGCCAGCAGTTTTCAGATGAACACTGAAGCTTTCTTT
TRBV5-1	many	-	TRBJ1-1	CASSPGLSEAFF	TGCGCCAGCAGCCCGGGACTTAGTGAAGCTTTCTTT
TRBV7-9	many	TRBD1	TRBJ1-5	CASSVGTGDQPQHF	TGTGCCAGCAGCGTCGGGACAGGAGATCAGCCCCAGCATTTT
TRBV7-8	many	-	TRBJ1-1	CASSLGGGTGAEAFF	TGTGCCAGCAGCTTAGGAGGAGGGACTGGTGCTGAAGCTTTCTTT
TRBV7-6	many	-	TRBJ2-3	CASSLGPGRVGTQYF	TGTGCCAGCAGCTTAGGTCCGGGACGGGTCGGGACGCAGTATTTT
TRBV20-1	many	-	TRBJ1-2	CSAEGPINYGYTF	TGCAGTGCCGAGGGACCTATTAACTATGGCTACACCTTC
TRBV19	many	-	TRBJ1-5	CASRRWQGDQPQHF	TGTGCCAGTAGAAGGTGGCAGGGCGATCAGCCCCAGCATTTT
TRBV6-1	many	-	TRBJ2-3	CASSRDATYTDTQYF	TGTGCCAGCAGTAGGGACGCGACTTACACAGATACGCAGTATTTT
TRBV12-3/TRBV12-4	-	-	TRBJ2-7	CASTPSRIFTYEQYF	TGTGCCAGCACCCCCTCTAGGATTTTTACGTACGAGCAGTACTTC
TRBV3-1	many	-	TRBJ2-1	CASSQDFRHRTTSYNEQFF	TGTGCCAGCAGCCAAGATTTTAGACACCGAACCACCTCCTACAATGAGCAGTTCTTC
TRBV2	many	TRBD1	TRBJ2-7	CASSELSGTGVGYEQYF	TGTGCCAGCAGCGAACTCTCCGGGACAGGGGTGGGCTACGAGCAGTACTTC
TRBV2	many	-	TRBJ2-5	CASSAKGTQYF	TGTGCCAGCAGTGCAAAGGGGACCCAGTACTTC
TRBV9	-	TRBD2	TRBJ2-2	CASSTLAGGDTGELFF	TGTGCCAGCAGCACTTTAGCGGGGGGGGACACCGGGGAGCTGTTTTTT